This TCR beta chain is from a study of response to subunit inactivated influenza vaccine (dated by TCRdb to between 2018 and 2020). About the investigation overall: The study used deep quantitative T cell receptor repertoire profiling to track responses to a trivalent subunit inactivated influenza vaccine.

Libraries were constructed by RT-PCR. The run used an Illumina HiSeq 2500. Clones were called with MiXCR by TCRdb after fastp trimmed the public reads at Q25, and only in-frame beta chains were retained. All rows with the same CDR3 protein become a single entry with the most common DNA and genes. The table for this sample lists hundreds of thousands of distinct CDR3 sequences; 11% to 15% of them were counted only once. The ten largest clones take up 6.5% to 8.5% of the sample. As to this clonotype: Its target antigen remains unknown. One base away there is no much larger clone; base qualities are not given.

The research as a whole found: According to the authors, only a limited number of new T cells may be recruited by each seasonal influenza vaccination.

The germline V gene supplies CDR1 MNHEY and CDR2 SVGEGT. The CDR3 numbers 14 residues from cysteine through phenylalanine. The read is trimmed to its CDR3 DNA, 42 bases read in frame from base 1. Compared with germline, V lacks 6 bases and J lacks 7 bases; bases without a gene match: 8. The sequence was obtained from a man in his fifties who received an inactivated influenza vaccine. Donor details come from another sample of the same person, matched by shared clones. The chain uses TRBV6-2 or TRBV6-3 and TRBJ2-7, with 11 bases in between that match TRBD1. The specimen was PBMCs from blood, collected about 14 days before vaccination. The DNA reads TGTGCCAGCAGGCCGGGACAGGGGGTGAGTGAGCAGTACTTC. It encodes CASRPGQGVSEQYF.